Included here is one T cell receptor (beta chain) sequence, with context. Original handling: Nucleated cell number was recorded as an estimate derived from reference gene primer amplification. The table came from immunoSEQ multiplex PCR; TCRdb's copy has only in-frame clones and leaves some out. That table furnishes V, J and clone size, whereas the DNA furnished D and trimming. The sample records around 130,000 clones, roughly 80% being singletons. The data were obtained in a study of blood T cell repertoires in COVID-19. Study background: The United States, Italy and Spain supplied acute and convalescent COVID-19 samples.

The CDR3 is 12 amino acids. In germline, CDR1 is MNHEY, CDR2 SVGAGI. The V end lost 7 bases, the J end lost 5 bases, and 11 bases lay between the germline ends. The TCR originated in a human donor in a cohort sampled during active COVID-19. The sample comprised peripheral blood. The chain couples TRBV6-5 to TRBJ1-1; no definite D call. CDR3 region: CASIKTGTEAFF. The CDR3 nucleotides read TGTGCCAGCATAAAGACGGGGACTGAAGCTTTCTTT.